These 4 T cell receptor beta chains share one sample of origin, sequenced in a study of OX40 agonist ivuxolimab in advanced cancers. TCRdb keeps only in-frame clones here, not all; method: immunoSEQ multiplex PCR. The top ten hold 11% of the sample, which has some 72,000 clones, approximately 90% seen once. Material: CD4+ or CD8+ T cells sorted from blood, obtained in a trial of the OX40 agonist ivuxolimab. These receptors originate from an adult with an advanced solid tumor such as melanoma, head and neck, liver or kidney cancer.

The V gene is TRBV4-3, the J gene TRBJ1-1; D perhaps matches TRBD1 (5 bases). This CDR3 spans 16 amino acids. Trimming removed 1 base at V and 3 bases at J, with 15 bases between. Germline loops: CDR1 LGHNA, CDR2 YSLEER. The CDR3 nucleotides read TGCGCCAGCAGCCAAGGGAGAGGGGAGAGGGACACTGAAGCTTTCTTT. This translates into CASSQGRGERDTEAFF.

The chain carries TRBV13 and TRBJ2-3, with a tentative D call TRBD2 (5 bases). The CDR3 covers 12 residues. Germline CDR1 is PRHDT and CDR2 is FYEKMQ (reference sequence). V lost 1 base, J lost 11 bases, and 10 bases lay in between. This chain's CDR3 is CASSLVPEGQYF. Here the CDR3 DNA reads TGTGCCAGCAGCTTAGTTCCCGAGGGGCAGTATTTT. Variable domain in full (rest from reference TRBV13 and TRBJ2-3): AAGVIQSPRHLIKEKRETATLKCYPIPRHDTVYWYQQGPGQDPQFLISFYEKMQSDKGSIPDRFSAQQFSDYHSELNMSSLELGDSALYFCASSLVPEGQYFGPGTRLTVL.

In this sample, this clone turned up a few times. The V gene is TRBV14, the J gene TRBJ2-5, with TRBD1 matching 7 bases. From germline, CDR1 is SGHDN and CDR2 FVKESK. Losses at the gene ends were 0 bases for V and 3 bases for J; bases not matched to a gene: 10. The CDR3 covers 17 residues. The CDR3: CASSQESMGQWKETQYF. DNA for the CDR3: TGTGCCAGCAGCCAAGAAAGCATGGGACAGTGGAAAGAGACCCAGTACTTC.

The genes are TRBV27 and TRBJ1-5, with 10 bases matching TRBD1. Germline V gene sequence: CDR1 MNHEY, CDR2 SMNVEV (reference sequence). The CDR3 is made up of 15 amino acids. Trimming took 6 bases from V and 7 from J; bases not matched to a gene: 9. The CDR3 here is CASRALGTGDQPQHF. The CDR3 bases are TGTGCCAGCAGGGCCCTCGGGACAGGGGACCAGCCCCAGCATTTT.